The clone carrying this T cell receptor beta chain has more than one count but fewer than ten. Its matching antigen is unknown. The germline gives CDR1 LGHDT, CDR2 YNNKEL (reference sequence). The CDR3 has 14 residues. Trimming took off 4 bases at V and 1 base at J, with 9 bases between the two ends. Unique molecular identifiers were present on the cDNA, and a universal primer site came from template switching. In TCRdb, the 5' RACE reads were re-called with MiXCR into one record per CDR3 protein. The sample contains a few hundred thousand distinct CDR3 sequences, approximately 12% of which appear only once. This entry comes from a study of identical twins. Study-level points and caveats: Fewer insertions characterized abundant cord blood beta clonotypes, whereas memory repertoires showed none. Models underpredicted monozygotic twin sharing of out-of-frame TCR alpha.

These data were likewise used in another study, on yellow fever vaccine responses in identical twins.

Sequenced sample: memory (CD45RO+) T cells sorted from blood. The chain employs TRBV3-1 and TRBJ2-3; no reliable D call. The origin of this receptor is a woman aged 18 to 35 in good health. The CDR3: CASSPSFGTDTQYF. Here the CDR3 DNA reads TGTGCCAGCAGCCCGTCCTTTGGCACAGATACGCAGTATTTT.